Shown below are 19 T cell receptor beta chains from a single sample sequenced in a study of blood T cells in healthy people across ages (dated by TCRdb to 2013 to 2016). Library method: 5' RACE. The instrument given in TCRdb is Illumina HiSeq 2500. The second PCR ran for about 7 to 11 cycles and used a J-beta primer mix along with a sample-barcoded 5' primer. TCRdb reworked the public reads: Q25 trimming with fastp, MiXCR clone assembly, productive beta chains retained. For every CDR3 protein sequence, its rows merge into one entry that carries the most common genes and DNA. In this sample the table shows around 1,600,000 distinct CDR3 sequences, roughly two fifths of which occur a single time. About 4.1% of the sample is taken by the ten largest. Source material: blood. These receptors were collected from a woman in her late teens or twenties in good health.

This sequence joins TRBV27 and TRBJ2-7; D gene ambiguous. This CDR3 comprises 13 residues. Trimming removed 4 bases from V and 4 bases from J, with 11 bases in between. Germline values: CDR1 MNHEY, CDR2 SMNVEV (reference sequence). Written as DNA, the CDR3 is TGTGCCAGCAGTTCGAACCCACAGTACGAGCAGTACTTC. It codes for CASSSNPQYEQYF.

There are a few counts of this clonotype. This rearrangement joins TRBV2 to TRBJ2-7; 9 bases are shared with TRBD1. There are 15 residues in the CDR3. V gave up 3 bases and J gave up 6 bases; unmatched junction bases: 9. Germline lookup yields CDR1 SNHLY and CDR2 FYNNEI. The CDR3 region is CASSDLGTGSLEQYF. The CDR3 DNA reads TGTGCCAGCAGTGATTTGGGGACAGGGTCTCTCGAGCAGTACTTC.

This clonotype was observed a handful of times. The chain couples TRBV7-8 to TRBJ1-6; D gene ambiguous. Germline loops: CDR1 SGHVS, CDR2 FQNEAQ. Trimming cost V 1 base and J 6 bases, with 16 bases left between them. This CDR3 has 17 residues. CDR3 sequence reads: CASSLVYRGSVNSPLHF. Written as DNA, the CDR3 is TGTGCCAGCAGCTTAGTTTATCGGGGTTCGGTTAATTCACCCCTCCACTTT.

This chain joins TRBV20-1 and TRBJ2-1; D gene uncertain. The CDR3 is 14 amino acids. V gave up 2 bases and J gave up 7 bases, with 15 bases separating them. CDR1 is DFQATT and CDR2 is SNEGSKA in the germline V gene (reference sequence). The CDR3 region is CSARSIAWENEQFF. The CDR3 nucleotides read TGCAGTGCTAGATCAATAGCCTGGGAAAATGAGCAGTTCTTC.

This chain uses TRBV7-9 with TRBJ2-3, with D perhaps matching TRBD2 (5 bases). V lost 6 bases and J lost 0, with 13 bases in between. The CDR3 is 15 amino acids. Germline CDR1 and CDR2: SEHNR and FQNEAQ (reference sequence). In DNA, the CDR3 is TGTGCCAGCAGGACCAGCGGCGGTAGCACAGATACGCAGTATTTT. This encodes CASRTSGGSTDTQYF.

V and J are TRBV4-3 and TRBJ2-7; no reliable D call. Germline V gene data show CDR1 as LGHNA and CDR2 as YSLEER. This CDR3 is built from 14 residues. Trimming removed 5 bases at V and 7 bases at J, with 18 bases between. The DNA of the CDR3 is TGCGCCAGCAGCGCAGGCCTTAAGCGTCCTGAGCAGTACTTC. Translating gives CASSAGLKRPEQYF.

This clonotype came up many times. This chain joins TRBV7-2 and TRBJ2-7; D unresolved. CDR3 length: 13 residues. V shed 1 base and J shed 3 bases, with 7 bases lying between them. Germline CDR1 and CDR2: SGHTA and FQGNSA. As DNA, the CDR3 is TGTGCCAGCAGCTTAGGGCCATACTACGAGCAGTACTTC. Residues: CASSLGPYYEQYF.

This chain joins TRBV7-2 and TRBJ1-1; no reliable D call. Between the trimmed V and J ends, which lost 2 bases and 1 base, there was a span of 8 bases. The CDR3 is 14 residues long. Germline values: CDR1 SGHTA, CDR2 FQGNSA. This CDR3 is CASSLIGQNTEAFF. CDR3 coding DNA: TGTGCCAGCAGCTTAATCGGGCAGAACACTGAAGCTTTCTTT.

This chain joins TRBV20-1 and TRBJ2-1; tentatively, D is TRBD2 (6 bases). Looked up from germline, CDR1 is DFQATT and CDR2 is SNEGSKA (reference sequence). The CDR3 has 13 amino acids. V was shortened by 3 bases and J by 7 bases, with 13 bases between the two germline ends. For the CDR3, the DNA is TGCAGTGCTAGTGATCGGGAGAGGAATGAGCAGTTCTTC. It codes for CSASDRERNEQFF.

The V gene is TRBV27, the J gene TRBJ2-7, with 7 positions matching TRBD1. The CDR3 extends over 15 amino acids. V lost 0 bases, J lost 4 bases, and 6 bases stayed unmatched. Germline CDR1 reads MNHEY; CDR2 reads SMNVEV (reference sequence). The CDR3 reads CASSLSGGGTYEQYF. CDR3 bases: TGTGCCAGCAGTTTATCAGGGGGCGGTACATACGAGCAGTACTTC.

This rearrangement joins TRBV28 to TRBJ2-1; 12 positions match TRBD2. V was clipped by 7 bases and J by 8 bases; unmatched bases: 9. This CDR3 spans 15 amino acids. Germline assignment: CDR1 MDHEN and CDR2 SYDVKM. The CDR3 bases are TGTGCCAGCACCACGCTAGCGGGAGGGCTCTATGAGCAGTTCTTC. Protein: CASTTLAGGLYEQFF.

This clonotype was counted between two and nine times. V usage is TRBV7-9 and J usage is TRBJ1-1; TRBD1 aligns across 7 bases. The V segment lost 4 bases and the J segment 3 bases; nucleotides outside the gene matches: 2. CDR3 size: 13 residues. Germline CDR1 and CDR2: SEHNR and FQNEAQ (reference sequence). Here the CDR3 reads CASSSQGDTEAFF. The CDR3 coding sequence is TGTGCCAGCAGCTCCCAGGGGGACACTGAAGCTTTCTTT.

About this clonotype: At one of its ends the junction is not consistent with the germline gene, which may arise from a read error. The CDR3 sequence is CAVSTSGGGPYNEQFF. CDR3 sequence (DNA): TGTGCCGTCAGTACTAGCGGGGGGGGACCCTACAATGAGCAGTTCTTC. The chain uses TRBV10-3 and TRBJ2-1, with TRBD2 identical over 13 bases. The CDR3 has 16 residues. CDR1 is ENHRY and CDR2 is SYGVKD in the germline V gene.

This clonotype was counted only a few times. The V gene is TRBV5-4, the J gene TRBJ2-4; perhaps TRBD1 as D (5 bases). The germline V gene has CDR1 SGHNT and CDR2 YYREEE (reference sequence). Trimming stripped 5 bases from V and 13 bases from J, with 16 bases between. This CDR3 is 12 amino acids long. CDR3 in amino acids: CASSRGGAPQYF. The CDR3 DNA is TGTGCCAGCAGTCGAGGTGGGGCTCCGCAGTACTTC. The full variable domain, with the rest looked up from reference TRBV5-4 and TRBJ2-4, is ETGVTQSPTHLIKTRGQQVTLRCSSQSGHNTVSWYQQALGQGPQFIFQYYREEENGRGNFPPRFSGLQFPNYSSELNVNALELDDSALYLCASSRGGAPQYFGAGTRLSVL.

In nucleotides, the CDR3 is TGTGCCAGCAGCTTGAGCTCGGGACTAGCGGGAGCTACGAAGCAGTACTTC. It translates to CASSLSSGLAGATKQYF. The J gene is TRBJ2-7, the V gene TRBV11-1, with 14 positions matching TRBD2. The germline CDR1 and CDR2 sequences are SGHAT and FQDESV (reference sequence). The CDR3 runs 17 residues. Trimming cost V 3 bases and J 8 bases; bases outside gene matches: 12.

The chain uses TRBV18 and TRBJ1-3; D not certain. There are 15 residues in the CDR3. Germline values: CDR1 KGHSH, CDR2 LQKENI. V was clipped by 3 bases and J by 2 bases, with 11 bases between them. The DNA for the CDR3 is TGTGCCAGCTCACCCGACCCAGACCCTGGAAACACCATATATTTT. Amino acids: CASSPDPDPGNTIYF.

Details on this clonotype: One junction end does not reproduce the germline sequence, and a read error may be involved. V gene TRBV2 combines with J gene TRBJ1-2, with a possible D match to TRBD1 (6 bases). The CDR3 consists of 12 residues. Germline CDR1 SNHLY, CDR2 FYNNEI. The CDR3 region has the DNA TGTCCCAGCAGGGGACTTCCGGCTGGCTACACCTTC. Its translation is CPSRGLPAGYTF.

This clonotype was seen more than once but under ten times. The rearrangement joins TRBV7-8 to TRBJ2-7; D call uncertain. From germline, CDR1 is SGHVS and CDR2 FQNEAQ. The CDR3 has 11 residues. V shed 7 bases and J shed 6 bases, with 10 bases lying between them. The CDR3 region is CASTTFSEQYF. The CDR3 region has the DNA TGTGCCAGCACCACATTCAGCGAGCAGTACTTC.

The gene calls are TRBV10-3 and TRBJ2-5; 8 bases line up with TRBD2. The germline V gene has CDR1 ENHRY and CDR2 SYGVKD. The CDR3 has 12 amino acids. V lost 10 bases, J lost 5 bases, and 6 bases stayed unmatched. CDR3 protein: CATGGEQETQYF. Here the CDR3 DNA reads TGTGCCACGGGAGGGGAGCAGGAGACCCAGTACTTC.